The entry below gives a single T cell receptor (beta chain) sequence along with its context. Original analysis: From reference gene primer amplification, estimates of nucleated cell counts were derived. Libraries were prepared by immunoSEQ multiplex PCR; TCRdb keeps only in-frame clonotypes and omits some of them. The D gene and trimming were derived from the DNA, and the V and J assignments and clone size from that table. The top ten hold 2% to 2.5% of the sample, which has some 54,000 clones, about 91% seen once. CDR1 and CDR2 from the germline V gene are MDHEN and SYDVKM. V lost 4 bases and J lost 5; bases outside the gene matches: 2. The CDR3 has 12 amino acids. The source of the sample is a study of blood T cell repertoires in COVID-19. Across the whole study: Samples came from the United States, Italy and Spain, spanning acute and convalescent COVID-19. T cells, B-cell-depleted T cells, or PBMCs provided the cDNA or gDNA that served as material.

Sequenced: peripheral blood. This clonotype was sampled from a man between 60 and 75 years old with acute or convalescent COVID-19. The rearrangement links TRBV28 to TRBJ2-7; 7 nucleotides align to TRBD1. CDR3 sequence (DNA): TGTGCCAGCAGTTCCGGACAGGACGAGCAGTACTTC. Protein product: CASSSGQDEQYF.